This T cell receptor (beta chain) was identified during a study of blood T cell repertoires in COVID-19. As for the study in general: Samples taken during acute and convalescent COVID-19 were collected in the United States, Italy and Spain. T cells, B-cell-depleted T cells, or PBMCs supplied cDNA or gDNA.

Germline trimming cut 3 bases from V and 2 bases from J; bases unmatched to any gene: 7. CDR3 length: 14 amino acids. Germline-derived CDR1 and CDR2 are GTSNPN and SVGIG (reference sequence). In the original analysis: Cell counts per sample came from amplifying reference gene primers. Profiled with immunoSEQ multiplex PCR; TCRdb holds only in-frame clones, not every one. That table supplies the V and J calls and clone size; D and trimming were determined from the DNA. The sample yields fewer than 85,000 clones, around 83% seen once. This chain connects TRBV30 to TRBJ2-7; 7 positions match TRBD2. Sequencing input: peripheral blood. The TCR was taken from a woman aged 55 to 70 with acute or convalescent COVID-19. Written as DNA, the CDR3 is TGTGCCTGGAGGGGAGCGGGGTCCACCTACGAGCAGTACTTC. Protein product: CAWRGAGSTYEQYF.